This is a list of T cell receptor beta chains from one sample in a study of T cells after yellow fever vaccination. TCRdb passed the 5' RACE reads through MiXCR, listing each CDR3 protein once. Counted here are roughly 100,000 distinct CDR3 sequences, almost 9% occurring once; the ten biggest clones make up approximately 17%. Sequences were derived from CD8+ T cells not binding an NS4B(214-222) dextramer, sorted from PBMCs, sampled approximately 15 days after the first yellow fever vaccination. All receptors derive from a man aged 18-30 years who received the YFV17D yellow fever vaccine. CDR3s include the opening cysteine and the closing phenylalanine or tryptophan. D genes are given only for firm matches. Expanded clones are given a class, and other clones once, few, many or no size at all.

TRBV29-1	.	TRBJ1-1	.	13	CSVRRGMNTEAFF	TGCAGCGTCCGAAGGGGGATGAACACTGAAGCTTTCTTT
TRBV7-9	.	TRBJ2-1	TRBD1	15	CASSWGQGMRNEQFF	TGTGCCAGCAGCTGGGGACAGGGGATGCGCAATGAGCAGTTCTTC
TRBV18	.	TRBJ1-1	TRBD1	18	CASSRTRDRRRWDTEAFF	TGTGCCAGCTCACGTACACGGGACAGGCGGAGGTGGGACACTGAAGCTTTCTTT
TRBV24-1	.	TRBJ2-1	.	15	CATSSRLSSYNEQFF	TGTGCCACAAGTAGTAGACTTAGCTCCTACAATGAGCAGTTCTTC
TRBV11-2	few	TRBJ2-5	.	20	CASSPPGLVRGLLTQETQYF	TGTGCCAGCAGCCCCCCGGGTTTGGTACGGGGCCTCCTGACGCAAGAGACCCAGTACTTC
TRBV7-8	.	TRBJ2-3	TRBD1	16	CASSFEGAAGTDTQYF	TGTGCCAGCAGCTTCGAGGGGGCGGCAGGCACAGATACGCAGTATTTT
TRBV4-1	few	TRBJ2-1	.	13	CASSQDKFNEQFF	TGCGCCAGCAGCCAAGATAAGTTCAATGAGCAGTTCTTC
TRBV12-3/TRBV12-4	few	TRBJ2-7	.	13	CASSPGQLYEQYF	TGTGCCAGCAGCCCTGGACAGCTATACGAGCAGTACTTC
TRBV27	.	TRBJ2-1	.	16	CASSLFGRGSYNEQFF	TGTGCCAGCAGTTTATTTGGCAGGGGCTCCTACAATGAGCAGTTCTTC
TRBV15	few	TRBJ1-1	TRBD1	16	CATSVFPGQMNTEAFF	TGTGCCACCAGCGTCTTCCCGGGACAGATGAACACTGAAGCTTTCTTT
TRBV12-3/TRBV12-4	many	TRBJ1-5	TRBD1	13	CASSGQGNQPQHF	TGTGCCAGCAGCGGACAGGGCAATCAGCCCCAGCATTTT
TRBV11-2	.	TRBJ2-7	.	15	CASSLDGGLGYEQYF	TGTGCCAGCAGCTTAGATGGGGGGCTAGGCTACGAGCAGTACTTC
TRBV4-1	few	TRBJ1-2	.	17	CASSQEGRARGYYGYTF	TGCGCCAGCAGCCAAGAGGGGCGGGCCCGGGGCTACTATGGCTACACCTTC
TRBV12-3/TRBV12-4	many	TRBJ2-5	.	16	CASIYSYGGNQETQYF	TGTGCCAGCATTTACTCCTATGGGGGGAACCAAGAGACCCAGTACTTC
TRBV12-3/TRBV12-4	.	TRBJ1-5	.	15	CASSYNRESNQPQHF	TGTGCCAGCAGTTACAACAGGGAGAGCAATCAGCCCCAGCATTTT
TRBV12-3/TRBV12-4	few	TRBJ2-1	TRBD2	16	CASRHTGTSKDNEQFF	TGTGCCAGCAGGCATACCGGGACTAGCAAAGACAATGAGCAGTTCTTC
TRBV4-1	few	TRBJ1-1	.	14	CASSQDLTAGGAFF	TGCGCCAGCAGCCAAGATCTGACCGCGGGGGGAGCTTTCTTT
TRBV11-1	.	TRBJ1-1	.	15	CASSLAQGLGTEAFF	TGTGCCAGCAGCTTAGCGCAAGGGTTGGGCACTGAAGCTTTCTTT
TRBV18	.	TRBJ2-1	.	11	CASSPEDEQFF	TGTGCCAGCTCACCGGAAGATGAGCAGTTCTTC
TRBV4-3	few	TRBJ2-2	.	19	CASSQGRVLRQGNTGELFF	TGCGCCAGCAGCCAAGGGAGAGTTTTGAGACAAGGGAACACCGGGGAGCTGTTTTTT
TRBV6-5	few	TRBJ1-1	.	15	CASSYSIAPNTEAFF	TGTGCCAGCAGTTACTCGATAGCTCCGAACACTGAAGCTTTCTTT
TRBV7-9	few	TRBJ2-1	.	15	CASSSTELNPPEQFF	TGTGCCAGCAGCTCAACCGAACTCAATCCCCCTGAGCAGTTCTTC
TRBV6-1	.	TRBJ1-5	TRBD1	17	CASSNKQGVQSNQPQHF	TGTGCCAGCAGTAATAAACAGGGGGTCCAGAGCAATCAGCCCCAGCATTTT
TRBV29-1	.	TRBJ2-7	TRBD1	13	CSVVGQGDYEQYF	TGCAGCGTAGTAGGACAGGGGGACTACGAGCAGTACTTC